Each of the 15 T cell receptor beta chains below was sequenced from the same sample in a study of blood T cell repertoires in COVID-19. Sequenced by immunoSEQ multiplex PCR; TCRdb stores in-frame clones only, minus some. The data hold more than 250,000 clones, with 80% to 90% observed a single time. Sequenced: PBMCs or T cells enriched from blood (not recorded which). The receptors shown here come from a man under 40 who had recovered from COVID-19.

The gene calls are TRBV12-5 and TRBJ1-2; 8 bases fit TRBD1. The CDR3 has 18 residues. J was trimmed by 0 bases and V by 0 bases; bases with no gene match: 9. Looked up from germline, CDR1 is LGHNT and CDR2 is FRNRAP. The CDR3 loop reads CASGLVLGTGVSNYGYTF. Here the CDR3 DNA reads TGTGCTAGTGGTTTGGTCCTAGGGACAGGCGTTTCTAACTATGGCTACACCTTC.

J is TRBJ1-2 and V is TRBV7-8; 8 positions agree with TRBD1. The CDR3 covers 15 residues. With 3 bases clipped from V and 8 bases from J, the junction kept 11 bases outside the gene matches. Germline values: CDR1 SGHVS, CDR2 FQNEAQ. CDR3 in amino acids: CASSFGTGVSRGYTF. In DNA, the CDR3 is TGTGCCAGCAGCTTCGGGACAGGTGTATCTCGGGGCTACACCTTC. Looking up the rest from reference TRBV7-8 and TRBJ1-2 gives the full variable domain: GAGVSQSPRYKVAKRGQDVALRCDPISGHVSLFWYQQALGQGPEFLTYFQNEAQLDKSGLPSDRFFAERPEGSVSTLKIQRTQQEDSAVYLCASSFGTGVSRGYTFGSGTRLTVV.

J is TRBJ1-1 and V is TRBV2; D remains unclear. The CDR3 has 15 amino acids. Trimming cost V 3 bases and J 0 bases, with 11 bases left between them. The V gene's germline CDR1 is SNHLY and CDR2 FYNNEI. CDR3 residues: CASSDGQAMNTEAFF. In DNA form, the CDR3 reads TGTGCCAGCAGTGATGGGCAGGCCATGAACACTGAAGCTTTCTTT.

CDR3 region: CASSSMGDNLHGYTF. The CDR3 coding sequence is TGTGCCAGCAGCTCAATGGGCGACAACCTTCATGGCTACACCTTC. The chain uses TRBV27 and TRBJ1-2; the D is unclear. V was clipped by 6 bases and J by 6 bases, with 20 bases between them. The CDR3 consists of 15 residues. CDR1 is MNHEY and CDR2 is SMNVEV in the germline V gene (reference sequence).

The chain carries TRBV3-1 (or the pseudogene TRBV3-2) and TRBJ1-6; D is ambiguous. This CDR3 contains 15 residues. V shed 1 base and J shed 3 bases, with 7 bases lying between them. Per the germline V gene, CDR1 is LGHDT and CDR2 is YNNKEL (reference sequence). As DNA, the CDR3 is TGTGCCAGCAGCCAAGCGACGGGCTATAATTCACCCCTCCACTTT. It is translated as CASSQATGYNSPLHF.

The V call is TRBV9, the J call TRBJ2-1; D is undetermined. Trimming shortened V by 2 bases and J by 7 bases, and 7 bases separated the two germline ends. The CDR3 is 12 amino acids. The germline V gene encodes CDR1 SGDLS and CDR2 YYNGEE. Here the CDR3 reads CASSVSGNEQFF. The DNA for the CDR3 is TGTGCCAGCAGCGTGTCCGGGAATGAGCAGTTCTTC.

The V gene is TRBV5-1, the J gene TRBJ2-7; D possibly corresponds to TRBD1 (5 bases). CDR3 length equals 14 residues. Germline CDR1 SGHRS, CDR2 YFSETQ. The V gene lost 2 bases and the J gene lost 6 bases, with 15 bases spanning the gap. Written as DNA, the CDR3 is TGCGCCAGCAGCTTACAGGACCCTTCAGTCGAGCAGTACTTC. Translating gives CASSLQDPSVEQYF.

This clone was picked up a small number of times. This chain joins TRBV10-3 and TRBJ1-1, with 10 bases identical to TRBD1. Germline V gene sequence: CDR1 ENHRY, CDR2 SYGVKD. Trimming removed 4 bases from V and 3 bases from J; junction bases left unmatched: 2. The CDR3 runs to 14 residues. The CDR3 DNA follows: TGTGCCATCAGTGGCGGACAGGGGGACACTGAAGCTTTCTTT. It translates to CAISGGQGDTEAFF.

The chain links TRBV23-1 to TRBJ2-5; 9 bases are a match to TRBD1. TRBV23-1 counts as an open reading frame of uncertain function. V was pared by 8 bases and J by 2 bases, with 9 bases of the junction left unmatched. The CDR3 has 15 residues. The CDR3 DNA follows: TGCGCCAGCGGAAGACGGGACAGGGATCAAGAGACCCAGTACTTC. Translation gives CASGRRDRDQETQYF.

The rearrangement joins TRBV19 to TRBJ2-1; a weak D match, TRBD1 (5 bases). CDR3 size: 12 residues. Germline V CDR1 and CDR2: LNHDA, SQIVND (reference sequence). Trimming pared 7 bases from V and 3 bases from J, leaving 7 bases between. CDR3 coding DNA: TGTGCCAGTACGCAGGGCTACAATGAGCAGTTCTTC. It yields the protein CASTQGYNEQFF.

The V and J genes are TRBV6-9 and TRBJ2-4, with D possibly matching TRBD1 (6 bases). The CDR3 is 17 amino acids. Deletions cut 3 bases from V and 0 bases from J, with 15 bases between. The V gene's germline CDR1 is MNHGY and CDR2 SVAAGI. CDR3 nucleotides: TGTGCCAGCAGTTACCCTAGACAGGATATAGCCAAAAACATTCAGTACTTC. Amino acids: CASSYPRQDIAKNIQYF.

The J gene is TRBJ2-2, the V gene TRBV6-5, with D maybe TRBD2 (5 bases). This CDR3 has 13 amino acids. The ends were cut back, 10 bases at V and 6 bases at J, with 15 bases in the middle. Germline CDR1 and CDR2: MNHEY and SVGAGI. CDR3 residues: CATPSLGAGELFF. The CDR3 coding sequence is TGTGCCACCCCCTCCCTCGGGGCCGGGGAGCTGTTTTTT.

The chain uses TRBV5-6 and TRBJ1-3; D possibly corresponds to TRBD1 (5 bases). Trimming removed 4 bases at V and 0 bases at J, with 14 bases between. Germline loops: CDR1 SGHDT, CDR2 YYEEEE. This CDR3 region has 16 residues. CDR3 nucleotides: TGTGCCAGCAGCCTCCGGACACCCAGCTCTGGAAACACCATATATTTT. Translation gives CASSLRTPSSGNTIYF.

The V and J genes are TRBV27 and TRBJ1-6, with TRBD1 matching over 8 bases. The trim removed 3 bases at V and 7 bases at J, leaving 5 bases unmatched. The CDR3 consists of 15 residues. The germline V gene encodes CDR1 MNHEY and CDR2 SMNVEV (reference sequence). CDR3 protein: CASSFGDRPNSPLHF. The CDR3 DNA reads as TGTGCCAGCAGTTTCGGGGACAGGCCGAATTCACCCCTCCACTTT.

V usage is TRBV11-3 and J usage is TRBJ2-5, with D hard to call. The CDR3 is 13 residues long. Germline loops: CDR1 SGHNT, CDR2 YENEEA. V was shortened by 1 base and J by 5 bases, with 8 bases between the two germline ends. The CDR3 bases are TGTGCCAGCAGCTTAGGGTCGGTGGAGACCCAGTACTTC. It encodes CASSLGSVETQYF. The complete variable domain, with remaining parts taken from reference TRBV11-3 and TRBJ2-5, reads EAGVVQSPRYKIIEKKQPVAFWCNPISGHNTLYWYLQNLGQGPELLIRYENEEAVDDSQLPKDRFSAERLKGVDSTLKIQPAELGDSAVYLCASSLGSVETQYFGPGTRLLVL.